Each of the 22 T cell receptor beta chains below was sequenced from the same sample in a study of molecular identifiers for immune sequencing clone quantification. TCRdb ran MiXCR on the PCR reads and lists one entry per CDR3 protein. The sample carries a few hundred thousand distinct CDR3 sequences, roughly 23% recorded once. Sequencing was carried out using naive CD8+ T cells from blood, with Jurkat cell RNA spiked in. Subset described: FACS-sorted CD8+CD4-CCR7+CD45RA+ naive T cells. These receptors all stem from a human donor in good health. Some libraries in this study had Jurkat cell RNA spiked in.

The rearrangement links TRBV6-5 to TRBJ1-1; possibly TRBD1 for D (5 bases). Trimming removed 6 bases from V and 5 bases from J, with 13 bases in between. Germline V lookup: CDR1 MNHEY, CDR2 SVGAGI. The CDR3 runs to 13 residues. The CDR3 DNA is TGTGCCAGCAGGAGGGGATTTGGGACTGAAGCTTTCTTT. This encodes CASRRGFGTEAFF.

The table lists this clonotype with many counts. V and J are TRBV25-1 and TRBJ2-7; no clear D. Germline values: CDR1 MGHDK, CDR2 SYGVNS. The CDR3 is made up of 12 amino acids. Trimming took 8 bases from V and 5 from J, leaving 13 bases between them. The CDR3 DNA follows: TGTGCCAGCTGCGTTGGTACGGACGAGCAGTACTTC. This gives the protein CASCVGTDEQYF.

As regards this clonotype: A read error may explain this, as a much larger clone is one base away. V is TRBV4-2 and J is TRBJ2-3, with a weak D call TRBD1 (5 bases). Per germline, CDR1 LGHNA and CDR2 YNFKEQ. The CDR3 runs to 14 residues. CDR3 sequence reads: CASCQQGSSDTQYF. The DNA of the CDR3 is TGTGCCAGCTGCCAGCAGGGTAGCTCAGATACGCAGTATTTT.

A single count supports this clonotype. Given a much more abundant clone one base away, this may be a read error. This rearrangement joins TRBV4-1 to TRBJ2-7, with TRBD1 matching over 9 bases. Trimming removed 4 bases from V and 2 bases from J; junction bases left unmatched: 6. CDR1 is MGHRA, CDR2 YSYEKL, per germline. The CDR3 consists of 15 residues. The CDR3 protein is CASSLGQGTPYEQYF. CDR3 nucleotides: TGCGCCAGCAGCCTTGGACAGGGGACACCCTACGAGCAGTACTTC.

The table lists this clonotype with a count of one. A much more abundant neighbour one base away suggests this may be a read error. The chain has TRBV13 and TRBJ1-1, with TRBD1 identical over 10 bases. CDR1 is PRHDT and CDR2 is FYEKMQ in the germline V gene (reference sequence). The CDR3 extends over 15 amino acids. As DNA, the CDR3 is TGTGCCGGCAGCTCTATGGGACAGGGGATCGATGAAGCTTTCTTT. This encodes CAGSSMGQGIDEAFF. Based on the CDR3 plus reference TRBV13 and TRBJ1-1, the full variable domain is AAGVIQSPRHLIKEKRETATLKCYPIPRHDTVYWYQQGPGQDPQFLISFYEKMQSDKGSIPDRFSAQQFSDYHSELNMSSLELGDSALYFCAGSSMGQGIDEAFFGQGTRLTVV.

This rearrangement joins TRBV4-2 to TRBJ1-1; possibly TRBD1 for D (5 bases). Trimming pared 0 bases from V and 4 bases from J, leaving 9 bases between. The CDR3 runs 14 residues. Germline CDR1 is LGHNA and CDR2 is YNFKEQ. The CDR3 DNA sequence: TGTGCCAGCAGCCAAGATGGGGGGGTCACTGAAGCTTTCTTT. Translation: CASSQDGGVTEAFF.

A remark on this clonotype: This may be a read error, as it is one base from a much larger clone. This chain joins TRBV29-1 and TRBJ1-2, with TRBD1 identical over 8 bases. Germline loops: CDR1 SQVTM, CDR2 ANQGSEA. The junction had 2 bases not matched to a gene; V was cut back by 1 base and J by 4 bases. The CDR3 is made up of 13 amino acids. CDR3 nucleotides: TGCAGCGTTGAAGGACAGGGGCCCTATGGCTACACCTTC. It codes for CSVEGQGPYGYTF.

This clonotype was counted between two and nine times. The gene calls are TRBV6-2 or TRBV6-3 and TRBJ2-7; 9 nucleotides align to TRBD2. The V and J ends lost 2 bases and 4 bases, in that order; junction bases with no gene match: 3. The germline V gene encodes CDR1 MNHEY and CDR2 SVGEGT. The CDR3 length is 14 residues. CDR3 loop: CASSYASGVYEQYF. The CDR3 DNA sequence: TGTGCCAGCAGTTACGCTAGCGGGGTTTACGAGCAGTACTTC.

Here the CDR3 DNA reads TGTGCCAGCAGCTATCACAATGAGCAGTTCTTC. It is translated as CASSYHNEQFF. J is TRBJ2-1 and V is TRBV6-2 or TRBV6-3; D unclear. CDR3 length: 11 residues. Trimming pared 6 bases from V and 5 bases from J, leaving 5 bases between. Germline CDR1 MNHEY, CDR2 SVGEGT.

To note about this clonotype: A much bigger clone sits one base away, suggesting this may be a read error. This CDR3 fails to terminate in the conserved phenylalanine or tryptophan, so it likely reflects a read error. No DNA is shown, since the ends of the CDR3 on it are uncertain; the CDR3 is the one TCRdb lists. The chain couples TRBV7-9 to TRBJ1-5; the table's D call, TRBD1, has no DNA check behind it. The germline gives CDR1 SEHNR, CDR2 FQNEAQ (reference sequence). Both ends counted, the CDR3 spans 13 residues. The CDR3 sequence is CASSSGQGAKEHL.

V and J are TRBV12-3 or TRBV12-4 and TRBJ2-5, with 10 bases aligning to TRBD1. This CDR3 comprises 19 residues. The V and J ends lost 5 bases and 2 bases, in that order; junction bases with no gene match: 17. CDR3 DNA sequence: TGTGCCAGCAGTCCCACACTTCCGGGACAGGGGAAGAAACAAGAGACCCAGTACTTC. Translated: CASSPTLPGQGKKQETQYF.

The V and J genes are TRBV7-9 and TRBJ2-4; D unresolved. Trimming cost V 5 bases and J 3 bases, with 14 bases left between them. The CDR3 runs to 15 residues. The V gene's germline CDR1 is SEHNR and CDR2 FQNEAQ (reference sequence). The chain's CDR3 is CASSLPWGDKNIQYF. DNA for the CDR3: TGTGCCAGCAGCCTACCGTGGGGTGACAAAAACATTCAGTACTTC.

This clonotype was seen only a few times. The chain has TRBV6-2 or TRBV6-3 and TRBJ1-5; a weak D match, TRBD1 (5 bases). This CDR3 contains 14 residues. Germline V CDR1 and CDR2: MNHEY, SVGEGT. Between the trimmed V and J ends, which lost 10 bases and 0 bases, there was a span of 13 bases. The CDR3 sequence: CATTPGASNQPQHF. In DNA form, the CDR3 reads TGTGCCACCACCCCCGGGGCTAGCAATCAGCCCCAGCATTTT.

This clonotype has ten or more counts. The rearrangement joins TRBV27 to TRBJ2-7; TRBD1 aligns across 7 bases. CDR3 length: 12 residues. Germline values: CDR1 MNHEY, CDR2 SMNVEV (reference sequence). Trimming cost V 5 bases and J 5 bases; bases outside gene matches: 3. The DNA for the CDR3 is TGTGCCAGCAGTCGACAGGGTAACGAGCAGTACTTC. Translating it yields CASSRQGNEQYF.

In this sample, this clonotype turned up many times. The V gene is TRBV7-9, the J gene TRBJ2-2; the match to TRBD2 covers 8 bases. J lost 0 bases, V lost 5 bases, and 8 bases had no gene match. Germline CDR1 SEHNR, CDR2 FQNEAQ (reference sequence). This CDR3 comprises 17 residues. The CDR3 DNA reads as TGTGCCAGCAGCCCATCCGGGACTAGAGCGAACACCGGGGAGCTGTTTTTT. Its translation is CASSPSGTRANTGELFF.

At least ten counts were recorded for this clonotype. The CDR3 here is CASKLVPDQETQYF. DNA for the CDR3: TGTGCCAGCAAGTTGGTCCCCGACCAAGAGACCCAGTACTTC. This rearrangement joins TRBV2 to TRBJ2-5; D is unresolved. The CDR3 is 14 amino acids. Germline V gives CDR1 SNHLY, CDR2 FYNNEI. The ends were cut back, 7 bases at V and 0 bases at J, with 12 bases in the middle.

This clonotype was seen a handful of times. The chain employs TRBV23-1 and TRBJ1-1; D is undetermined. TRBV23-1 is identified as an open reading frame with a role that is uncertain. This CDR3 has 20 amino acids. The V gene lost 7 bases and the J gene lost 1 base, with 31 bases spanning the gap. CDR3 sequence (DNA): TGCGCCAGCACCCCAATGGGGAGTAATTGCCTTGGGGAAGAGAACACTGAAGCTTTCTTT. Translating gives CASTPMGSNCLGEENTEAFF.

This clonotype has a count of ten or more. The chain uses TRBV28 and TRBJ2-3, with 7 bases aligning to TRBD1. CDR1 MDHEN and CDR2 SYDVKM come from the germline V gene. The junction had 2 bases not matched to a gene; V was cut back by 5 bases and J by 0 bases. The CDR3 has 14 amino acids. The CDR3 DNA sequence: TGTGCCAGCAGTCGGGACAGCAGCACAGATACGCAGTATTTT. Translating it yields CASSRDSSTDTQYF. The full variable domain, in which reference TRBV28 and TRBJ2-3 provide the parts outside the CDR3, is DVKVTQSSRYLVKRTGEKVFLECVQDMDHENMFWYRQDPGLGLRLIYFSYDVKMKEKGDIPEGYSVSREKKERFSLILESASTNQTSMYLCASSRDSSTDTQYFGPGTRLTVL.

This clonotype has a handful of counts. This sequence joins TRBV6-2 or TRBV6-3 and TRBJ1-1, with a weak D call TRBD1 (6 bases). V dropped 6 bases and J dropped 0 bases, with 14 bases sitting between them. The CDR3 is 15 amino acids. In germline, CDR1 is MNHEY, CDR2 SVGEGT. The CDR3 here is CASSQWTAMNTEAFF. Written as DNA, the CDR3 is TGTGCCAGCAGCCAATGGACAGCCATGAACACTGAAGCTTTCTTT.

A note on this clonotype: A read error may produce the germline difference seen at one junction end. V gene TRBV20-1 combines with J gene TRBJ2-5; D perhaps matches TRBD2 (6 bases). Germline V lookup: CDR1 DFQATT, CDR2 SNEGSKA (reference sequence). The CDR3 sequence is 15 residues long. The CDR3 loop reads CSARAPGAFLETQHF. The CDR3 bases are TGCAGTGCTAGAGCGCCGGGAGCATTTTTAGAGACCCAGCACTTC.

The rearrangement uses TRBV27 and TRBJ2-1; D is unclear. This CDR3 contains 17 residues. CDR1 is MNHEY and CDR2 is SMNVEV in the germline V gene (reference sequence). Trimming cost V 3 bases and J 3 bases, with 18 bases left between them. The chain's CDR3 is CASSFAAPWTIYNEQFF. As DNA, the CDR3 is TGTGCCAGCAGTTTTGCCGCACCCTGGACCATCTACAATGAGCAGTTCTTC.

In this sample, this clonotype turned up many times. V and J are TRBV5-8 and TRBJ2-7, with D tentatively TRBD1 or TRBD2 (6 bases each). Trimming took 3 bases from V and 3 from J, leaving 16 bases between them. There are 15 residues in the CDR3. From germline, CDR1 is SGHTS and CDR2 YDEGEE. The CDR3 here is CASSYPPGAFYEQYF. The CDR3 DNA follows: TGTGCCAGCAGCTACCCCCCGGGGGCCTTCTACGAGCAGTACTTC.